This TCR beta chain was recorded in a study of blood T cell repertoires in COVID-19. Measured with immunoSEQ multiplex PCR; TCRdb has only the in-frame clones, and not every one. The sample includes around 24,000 clones, about 89% of them seen just once. This clone was observed a few times. What was sequenced was peripheral blood. This clonotype was obtained from a man between 65 and 85 years old with COVID-19, enrolled during active disease.

Written as DNA, the CDR3 is TGTGCCAGCAGCACCCAGACAGGGGCCGCCTCTGGGGCCAACGTCCTGACTTTC. Translating it yields CASSTQTGAASGANVLTF. The chain employs TRBV5-5 and TRBJ2-6, with 8 bases lining up with TRBD1. CDR1 is SGHKS and CDR2 is YYEKEE in the germline V gene (reference sequence). This CDR3 has 18 residues. V lost 4 bases and J lost 0; bases outside the gene matches: 9.